One TCR beta chain is described in this entry. Its antigen is currently unknown. The sample belongs to a study of T cell repertoires in ileal Crohn's disease. Study overall: Every patient was operated on for stricturing (about 60%) or penetrating (approximately 40%) complications.

The study's findings and limits: Every patient over 26.8% clonality showed endoscopic recurrence.

Germline lookup yields CDR1 SGDLS and CDR2 YYNGEE. Trimming pared 3 bases from V and 2 bases from J, leaving 15 bases between. The CDR3 is made up of 16 amino acids. Eligibility required adulthood, ileal or ileocolonic Crohn's disease and indicated ileocolonic resection. Clones were sequenced by immunoSEQ multiplex PCR, and TCRdb holds only the in-frame ones, with some missing. This table has more than 11,000 clones, nearly 90% appearing once. Sequenced input: ileal tissue. This TCR was recovered from an adult with Crohn's disease. This chain links TRBV9 with TRBJ1-3, with a weak D call TRBD1 (5 bases). The CDR3 loop reads CASSGRDLSTGNTIYF. The CDR3 region has the DNA TGTGCCAGCAGCGGCAGGGATTTAAGTACTGGAAACACCATATATTTT.